The next 6 T cell receptor beta chains were all read from a single sample in a study of tumor and adjacent non-tumor tissue in lung cancer. The template was RNA from unsorted bulk tissue. Three rounds of nested PCR, following a modified ARM-PCR protocol, produced the TCRbeta library. TCRdb ran MiXCR on the multiplex PCR reads and lists one entry per CDR3 protein. Of 75,000 to 100,000 distinct CDR3 sequences in the sample, less than 75% were seen once. The sample consisted of lung tumor tissue. Receptor source: a man in his 60s with non-small cell lung cancer.

This clonotype was seen more than once but under ten times. The chain uses TRBV13 and TRBJ1-3; maybe TRBD1 (6 bases). Germline values: CDR1 PRHDT, CDR2 FYEKMQ (reference sequence). This CDR3 is built from 15 residues. Between the trimmed V and J ends, which lost 8 bases and 1 base, there was a span of 15 bases. The CDR3 sequence: CASGSRQASGNTIYF. Written as DNA, the CDR3 is TGTGCCAGCGGCTCCCGACAGGCTTCTGGAAACACCATATATTTT. Full variable domain (rest looked up from reference TRBV13 and TRBJ1-3): AAGVIQSPRHLIKEKRETATLKCYPIPRHDTVYWYQQGPGQDPQFLISFYEKMQSDKGSIPDRFSAQQFSDYHSELNMSSLELGDSALYFCASGSRQASGNTIYFGEGSWLTVV.

The CDR3 loop reads CASSQVPGVGYGYTF. The CDR3 coding sequence is TGTGCCAGCAGCCAAGTGCCAGGGGTGGGCTATGGCTACACCTTC. The V call is TRBV4-2, the J call TRBJ1-2; tentative D call: TRBD1 (6 bases). This CDR3 has 15 residues. Trimming cost V 1 base and J 4 bases, with 13 bases left between them. Germline V CDR1 and CDR2: LGHNA, YNFKEQ.

In the case of this clonotype: A clone one base away is much larger, so this may be a read error. The rearrangement joins TRBV4-1 to TRBJ2-7; no reliable D call. The V gene's germline CDR1 is MGHRA and CDR2 YSYEKL. This CDR3 is 13 amino acids long. Written as DNA, the CDR3 is TGCGCCAGCAGCCAAGGACACAACTACAAGCAGTACTTC. This sequence encodes CASSQGHNYKQYF.

This clonotype was recorded at least ten times. The J gene is TRBJ1-3, the V gene TRBV6-5; perhaps TRBD1 as D (6 bases). The CDR3 loop spans 20 amino acids. The germline V and J ends were trimmed by 0 bases and 3 bases, with 24 bases remaining between them. Germline assignment: CDR1 MNHEY and CDR2 SVGAGI. As DNA, the CDR3 is TGTGCCAGCAGTTACTCGGGGGAGGCAGGGGCCTTCCCCGTTGGAAACACCATATATTTT. This gives the protein CASSYSGEAGAFPVGNTIYF.

Worth noting for this clonotype: This may be a read error, as it is one base from a much larger clone. The chain joins TRBV6-6 to TRBJ1-6; D is unclear. In germline, CDR1 is MNHNY, CDR2 SVGAGI (reference sequence). This CDR3 region has 15 residues. In nucleotides, the CDR3 is TGTGCCAGCAGTAGAGGGAGCTCCTATAATTCACCCCCCCACTTT. Translating gives CASSRGSSYNSPPHF.

This clonotype was detected once. This sequence joins TRBV6-6 and TRBJ2-3; tentative D call: TRBD1 (5 bases). The CDR3 is 17 amino acids. The V and J ends lost 2 bases and 5 bases respectively, with 20 bases between them. From germline, CDR1 is MNHNY and CDR2 SVGAGI (reference sequence). The CDR3 DNA follows: TGTGCCAGCAGTTACAGGGATGACAGTTTCTACAGAGATACGCAGTATTTT. This encodes CASSYRDDSFYRDTQYF.